This is a list of T cell receptor beta chains from one sample in a study of T-cell memory formation after mild COVID-19. TCRdb called the 5' RACE reads again in MiXCR, with one record for every CDR3 protein. The data contain roughly 300,000 distinct CDR3 sequences, around 8% of them singletons. The sample was PBMCs or a T cell subset sorted from them (not recorded which). The receptors were sampled from a man aged 18 to 30 who had mild COVID-19 (a few samples of this study predate the infection). Cell type and time point are not known. CDR3s include the opening cysteine and the closing phenylalanine or tryptophan. Each record gives: J gene, V gene, clone size, CDR3 protein. Part of the rows lack a size; the others show once, few, many or a class for expanded clones.

TRBJ2-2 | TRBV5-5 | few | CASSPLGNTGELFF
TRBJ1-6 | TRBV10-2 | few | CASKGQLNSPLHF
TRBJ2-1 | TRBV29-1 | many | CSVERGKRGVNNEQFF
TRBJ2-7 | TRBV6-5 | . | CASSYSGVEQYF
TRBJ2-3 | TRBV5-1 | . | CASSLGPSGGTSTDTQYF
TRBJ1-1 | TRBV6-5 | . | CASSYGEKAFF
TRBJ2-4 | TRBV24-1 | . | CAKRSGNIQYF
TRBJ2-1 | TRBV11-2 | . | CASTLRDWSYNEQFF
TRBJ2-5 | TRBV15 | . | CATRSRGGLQETQYF
TRBJ1-2 | TRBV5-1 | few | CASSLGLQGSGYTF
TRBJ2-2 | TRBV10-3 | few | CAMSEAGTGATGELFF
TRBJ2-7 | TRBV5-1 | many | CASSLSGPHYEQYF
TRBJ2-4 | TRBV5-1 | . | CASSLPQQGAKNIQYF
TRBJ1-6 | TRBV7-9 | few | CASSPWTASNSPLHF
TRBJ1-5 | TRBV5-1 | . | CASSLGTDSNQPQHF
TRBJ1-1 | TRBV6-5 | many | CATAKGVYTEAFF
TRBJ1-6 | TRBV4-3 | few | CASSQEGANSPLHF
TRBJ1-1 | TRBV6-5 | few | CASSYLVTGWNTEAFF
TRBJ2-3 | TRBV3-1 | . | CASSPTQGVDTQYF
TRBJ1-2 | TRBV3-1 | . | CASSQREAGRGSYTF
TRBJ1-5 | TRBV20-1 | . | CSAARRGAGQPQHF
TRBJ1-3 | TRBV7-9 | . | CASSLAWARAAGNTIYF
TRBJ2-1 | TRBV4-1 | many | CASSQDFGLDNEQFF
TRBJ2-3 | TRBV10-3 | many | CAISEPDTDTQYF
TRBJ1-4 | TRBV5-1 | few | CASSSGTRGTNEKLFF